This paragraph covers one T cell receptor (beta chain) sequence. The antigen is not known. Assay: immunoSEQ multiplex PCR; the TCRdb copy retains only in-frame clones and omits some. The sample lists over 2 million clones; over 85% were seen once. The data belong to a study of shared clonotypes between healthy human individuals. Study-level results: Despite large depth, rarefaction showed incomplete sorted-subset sequencing.

The sequenced sample was naive CD4+ T cells sorted from blood. Subset indicated: CD45RA+ positively selected. This TCR derives from a man aged 18 to 30 in good health.

The CDR3 region has the DNA TGTGCCAGCAGTTACTCGAATTTGGTCGACTATGGCTACACCTTC. Its translation: CASSYSNLVDYGYTF. The V gene is TRBV6-6, the J gene TRBJ1-2; the D is unclear. Trimming pared 0 bases from V and 3 bases from J, leaving 11 bases between. Germline loops: CDR1 MNHNY, CDR2 SVGAGI (reference sequence). This CDR3 contains 15 residues.